The next 31 T cell receptor beta chains were all read from a single sample in a study of T cells in Graves' hyperthyroidism and ophthalmopathy. Amplification yielded TCR beta CDR3 regions, with RNA transcripts as the source. With the HTBI primer set, the TCR CDR3 went through a first round of RT-PCR. TCRdb independently ran MiXCR on the multiplex PCR reads; one entry per CDR3 protein. The sample shows about 710,000 distinct CDR3 sequences, around 17% of them seen only once. The sequenced sample consisted of blood. Receptors were obtained from a man aged 18 to 30 with Graves' hyperthyroidism.

Many counts were recorded for this clonotype. The V and J genes are TRBV20-1 and TRBJ1-2, with 9 positions matching TRBD1. V shed 3 bases, J shed 7 bases, and the junction held 12 bases outside the gene matches. CDR1 is DFQATT, CDR2 SNEGSKA, per germline (reference sequence). The CDR3 consists of 15 residues. The CDR3 sequence is CSASRSLQGAGGYTF. The CDR3 DNA sequence: TGCAGTGCTAGTCGCTCTCTACAGGGGGCCGGTGGCTACACCTTC.

This clonotype was seen a handful of times. The V call is TRBV7-9, the J call TRBJ1-1, with TRBD1 matching 7 bases. There are 14 residues in the CDR3. CDR1 is SEHNR, CDR2 FQNEAQ, per germline (reference sequence). The J segment lost 7 bases and the V segment lost 3 bases, leaving 8 bases of the junction unmatched. The CDR3 DNA is TGTGCCAGCAGCTTCCAGACAGGGCCGGATGAAGCTTTCTTT. This encodes CASSFQTGPDEAFF.

In its sample, this clonotype was seen a few times. The V call is TRBV30, the J call TRBJ2-7; D gene unclear. The V end was cut by 3 bases, the J end by 9 bases, with 18 bases between. This CDR3 is 13 amino acids long. Per the germline V gene, CDR1 is GTSNPN and CDR2 is SVGIG (reference sequence). This CDR3 reads CAWRDPGSIGQYF. The CDR3 DNA is TGTGCCTGGAGGGACCCAGGATCGATTGGGCAGTACTTC.

Ten or more counts support this clonotype. The chain couples TRBV28 to TRBJ1-1; TRBD1 is a possible D gene (6 bases). Trimming cost V 3 bases and J 10 bases, with 12 bases left between them. Germline assignment: CDR1 MDHEN and CDR2 SYDVKM. CDR3 length: 12 residues. The CDR3 protein is CASSFPQGTAFF. CDR3 coding DNA: TGTGCCAGCAGTTTCCCGCAGGGGACAGCTTTCTTT.

This clonotype was observed at least ten times. This chain uses TRBV30 with TRBJ1-4; the D gene is possibly TRBD1 (5 bases). This CDR3 region has 15 residues. The V and J ends lost 2 bases and 5 bases respectively, with 15 bases between them. Germline CDR1 reads GTSNPN; CDR2 reads SVGIG (reference sequence). The CDR3 reads CAWSPGPRINEKLFF. The CDR3 DNA sequence: TGTGCCTGGAGTCCAGGGCCCAGAATCAATGAAAAACTGTTTTTT.

V gene TRBV9 combines with J gene TRBJ1-2, with D tentatively TRBD1 (5 bases). The CDR3 has 13 residues. V was cut by 3 bases and J by 1 base, with 7 bases left in between. Germline CDR1 is SGDLS and CDR2 is YYNGEE. The CDR3 DNA reads as TGTGCCAGCAGCGGACAGAGTAACTATGGCTACACCTTC. This codes for CASSGQSNYGYTF.

This clonotype was detected ten times or more. CDR3 amino acids: CASSYPPDEGRPYEQYF. CDR3 coding DNA: TGTGCCAGCAGTTACCCCCCAGACGAGGGGCGACCCTACGAGCAGTACTTC. The chain joins TRBV6-5 to TRBJ2-7; D might be TRBD1 or TRBD2, each matching 5 bases. Trimming stripped 2 bases from V and 2 bases from J, with 19 bases between. The CDR3 loop spans 17 amino acids. Germline V gives CDR1 MNHEY, CDR2 SVGAGI.

V is TRBV19 and J is TRBJ2-1; TRBD2 aligns across 9 bases. The CDR3 consists of 15 residues. Germline V gene data show CDR1 as LNHDA and CDR2 as SQIVND (reference sequence). V trimming: 3 bases; J trimming: 7 bases; junction bases outside the gene matches: 7. The CDR3 loop is CASSIVAGEENEQFF. CDR3 DNA sequence: TGTGCCAGTAGTATTGTAGCGGGAGAGGAAAATGAGCAGTTCTTC.

This chain's CDR3 is CSAFPTLNTEAFF. The CDR3 nucleotides read TGCAGTGCGTTTCCTACACTGAACACTGAAGCTTTCTTT. The chain employs TRBV20-1 and TRBJ1-1; no clear D gene. This CDR3 has 13 amino acids. Germline lookup yields CDR1 DFQATT and CDR2 SNEGSKA (reference sequence). V was cut by 6 bases and J by 0 bases, with 11 bases left in between.

The chain is built from TRBV2 and TRBJ2-1, with a tentative D call TRBD1 (6 bases). The V end was cut by 6 bases, the J end by 1 base, with 13 bases between. The length of the CDR3 is 15 residues. CDR1 is SNHLY and CDR2 is FYNNEI in the germline V gene. In DNA, the CDR3 is TGTGCCAGCAGCCCCAACAGGGTATCCTACAATGAGCAGTTCTTC. Amino acids: CASSPNRVSYNEQFF.

To note about this clonotype: At one of its ends the junction is not consistent with the germline gene, which may arise from a read error. The CDR3 loop reads CACSYTLTGADVGNTEAFF. The CDR3 nucleotides read TGTGCCTGCAGTTACACCCTGACAGGGGCCGACGTAGGGAACACTGAAGCTTTCTTT. The chain couples TRBV6-5 to TRBJ1-1; 8 nucleotides agree with TRBD1. The CDR3 consists of 19 residues. Germline CDR1 and CDR2: MNHEY and SVGAGI.

The genes are TRBV20-1 and TRBJ2-1; the match to TRBD1 covers 7 bases. Per the germline V gene, CDR1 is DFQATT and CDR2 is SNEGSKA (reference sequence). V gave up 1 base and J gave up 4 bases; unmatched junction bases: 7. This CDR3 has 15 amino acids. The CDR3 is CSARGLTGAYNEQFF. The CDR3 DNA follows: TGCAGTGCTAGAGGGCTAACAGGGGCGTACAATGAGCAGTTCTTC.

The chain combines TRBV6-1 with TRBJ2-2; D not resolved. The CDR3 loop spans 13 amino acids. V was cut by 6 bases and J by 1 base, with 6 bases left in between. Looked up from germline, CDR1 is MNHNS and CDR2 is SASEGT. This CDR3 is CASRSRNTGELFF. The CDR3 coding sequence is TGTGCCAGCAGATCCAGGAACACCGGGGAGCTGTTTTTT.

This clonotype was recorded many times. The chain recombines TRBV7-8 with TRBJ2-3, with D perhaps given as TRBD1 or TRBD2 (5 bases each). Germline lookup yields CDR1 SGHVS and CDR2 FQNEAQ. The CDR3 covers 17 residues. Trimming pared 7 bases from V and 0 bases from J, leaving 20 bases between. The DNA of the CDR3 is TGTGCCAGCACTACAAGAGGGGTAGACGGGAGCACAGATACGCAGTATTTT. Amino acids: CASTTRGVDGSTDTQYF.

This clonotype was seen repeatedly, ten times or more. This chain links TRBV30 with TRBJ1-2; D may be TRBD1 (5 bases). V lost 0 bases to trimming and J lost 14 bases, with 19 bases between them. CDR1 and CDR2 from the germline V gene are GTSNPN and SVGIG (reference sequence). CDR3 length: 13 amino acids. Written as DNA, the CDR3 is TGTGCCTGGAGTGTCCTCTCCGGGACGGCTGGAACCTTC. Protein sequence: CAWSVLSGTAGTF.

This clonotype was found many times. This chain joins TRBV18 and TRBJ2-1; 7 bases fit TRBD2. CDR1 and CDR2 from the germline V gene are KGHSH and LQKENI. The CDR3 contains 14 residues. Trimming took 4 bases from V and 2 from J; bases not matched to a gene: 2. DNA of the CDR3: TGTGCCAGCTCACTGCTAGCGGCCTACAATGAGCAGTTCTTC. This gives the protein CASSLLAAYNEQFF.

This clonotype has just a few counts. A read error may explain this, as a much larger clone is one base away. The genes are TRBV28 and TRBJ2-1; TRBD2 agrees at 14 bases. The V gene's germline CDR1 is MDHEN and CDR2 SYDVKM. There are 18 residues in the CDR3. The CDR3 is CASSLGLAGAGGYSEQFF. CDR3 nucleotides: TGTGCCAGCAGTTTGGGACTAGCGGGAGCTGGGGGTTACAGTGAGCAGTTCTTC.

At least ten counts were recorded for this clonotype. This chain uses TRBV19 with TRBJ2-2; D ambiguous. Trimming left V 5 bases short and J 5 bases short, with 9 bases between. This CDR3 has 13 residues. CDR1 is LNHDA and CDR2 is SQIVND in the germline V gene (reference sequence). The CDR3 reads CASSSRGTGELFF. The CDR3 coding sequence is TGTGCCAGTAGTTCAAGAGGAACCGGGGAGCTGTTTTTT.

There are a few counts of this clonotype. The rearrangement uses TRBV10-3 and TRBJ2-3; 7 positions match TRBD2. The CDR3 covers 14 residues. The V segment lost 8 bases and the J segment 2 bases; nucleotides outside the gene matches: 7. Germline loops: CDR1 ENHRY, CDR2 SYGVKD. The CDR3 here is CAIRASGYTDTQYF. The CDR3 DNA reads TGTGCCATCCGCGCTAGCGGTTACACAGATACGCAGTATTTT.

This clonotype turned up a few times. V gene TRBV15 combines with J gene TRBJ2-1; a weak D match, TRBD2 (6 bases). The germline CDR1 and CDR2 sequences are LNHNV and YYDKDF (reference sequence). This CDR3 has 16 amino acids. V was pared by 3 bases and J by 5 bases, with 17 bases between. CDR3 loop: CATSRRVAASHNEQFF. The DNA of the CDR3 is TGTGCCACCAGCAGGAGAGTAGCGGCCTCTCACAATGAGCAGTTCTTC.

This clonotype was counted only a few times. Relative to the germline gene, one junction end is altered; a read error may explain this. This chain connects TRBV15 to TRBJ1-1; tentatively, D is TRBD1 (6 bases). CDR1 is LNHNV and CDR2 is YYDKDF in the germline V gene (reference sequence). This CDR3 is 15 amino acids long. The CDR3 protein is CATSRTRGAYTGAFF. CDR3 nucleotides: TGTGCCACCAGCAGAACCCGGGGGGCATACACTGGAGCTTTCTTT.

This clonotype came up a few times. This rearrangement joins TRBV11-1 to TRBJ2-7; the match to TRBD1 covers 8 bases. The V segment lost 1 base and the J segment 3 bases; nucleotides outside the gene matches: 5. This CDR3 is built from 15 residues. Per the germline V gene, CDR1 is SGHAT and CDR2 is FQDESV (reference sequence). The DNA of the CDR3 is TGTGCCAGCAGCTTAGGCGGTGGGACAGGCTACGAGCAGTACTTC. Translating gives CASSLGGGTGYEQYF.

At least ten counts were recorded for this clonotype. The genes are TRBV18 and TRBJ1-5; 7 bases match TRBD1. Trimming took 3 bases from V and 5 from J; bases not matched to a gene: 7. Per germline, CDR1 KGHSH and CDR2 LQKENI. This CDR3 region has 15 residues. CDR3: CASSPTWTGDQPQHF. CDR3 in DNA: TGTGCCAGCTCACCTACTTGGACAGGAGATCAGCCCCAGCATTTT. Complete variable domain (other parts from reference TRBV18 and TRBJ1-5): NAGVMQNPRHLVRRRGQEARLRCSPMKGHSHVYWYRQLPEEGLKFMVYLQKENIIDESGMPKERFSAEFPKEGPSILRIQQVVRGDSAAYFCASSPTWTGDQPQHFGDGTRLSIL.

The genes are TRBV5-4 and TRBJ2-1, with D possibly called TRBD1 or TRBD2 (5 bases each). CDR3 length: 15 residues. Germline V gene lookup returns CDR1 SGHNT and CDR2 YYREEE (reference sequence). Trimming took off 4 bases at V and 0 bases at J, with 11 bases between the two ends. Here the CDR3 reads CASSPGPASYNEQFF. The CDR3, as DNA: TGTGCCAGCAGCCCGGGACCCGCCTCCTACAATGAGCAGTTCTTC.

This clonotype was seen ten or more times. The chain uses TRBV15 and TRBJ2-2, with 7 bases identical to TRBD1. The germline gives CDR1 LNHNV, CDR2 YYDKDF (reference sequence). The CDR3 has 14 amino acids. J lost 4 bases, V lost 3 bases, and 2 bases had no gene match. The CDR3 here is CATSRDRSTGELFF. CDR3 DNA sequence: TGTGCCACCAGCAGGGACAGGAGCACCGGGGAGCTGTTTTTT.

The chain carries TRBV3-1 and TRBJ2-7, with D possibly TRBD2 on 6 matching bases. CDR3 length equals 15 residues. Germline V lookup: CDR1 LGHDT, CDR2 YNNKEL (reference sequence). V lost 1 base to trimming and J lost 3 bases, with 13 bases between them. CDR3 DNA: TGTGCCAGCAGCCAAGTGGGATCCGGGGGCTACGAGCAGTACTTC. Its protein product is CASSQVGSGGYEQYF.

This clonotype was seen a few times. J is TRBJ1-4 and V is TRBV6-2 or TRBV6-3, with a tentative D call TRBD1 (5 bases). Looked up from germline, CDR1 is MNHEY and CDR2 is SVGEGT. The CDR3 runs to 15 residues. Trimming pared 7 bases from V and 6 bases from J, leaving 18 bases between. The CDR3 DNA sequence: TGTGCCAGCACCCCTCCCTTTGAGACAGATGAAAAACTGTTTTTT. Its protein product is CASTPPFETDEKLFF.

This clonotype came up many times. This sequence joins TRBV12-3 or TRBV12-4 and TRBJ1-5; 9 bases match TRBD1. J was trimmed by 6 bases and V by 5 bases; bases with no gene match: 2. The length of the CDR3 is 13 residues. CDR3 amino acids: CASSLTGGQPQHF. In nucleotides, the CDR3 is TGTGCCAGCAGTCTGACAGGGGGTCAGCCCCAGCATTTT.

J is TRBJ2-7 and V is TRBV12-5; D gene uncertain. This CDR3 region has 13 residues. Trimming took 7 bases from V and 1 from J, leaving 11 bases between them. Germline V gene data show CDR1 as LGHNT and CDR2 as FRNRAP. The CDR3 loop is CASALHLSYEQYF. DNA for the CDR3: TGTGCTAGTGCTCTACACTTGTCCTACGAGCAGTACTTC.

This clonotype was observed at least ten times. V usage is TRBV5-5 and J usage is TRBJ2-4; D gene uncertain. CDR3 length equals 12 residues. V was clipped by 7 bases and J by 8 bases, with 13 bases between them. CDR1 SGHKS and CDR2 YYEKEE come from the germline V gene (reference sequence). The CDR3: CASRRGRDIQYF. The CDR3 nucleotides are TGTGCCAGCCGCCGCGGTAGGGACATTCAGTACTTC.

This clonotype was counted ten times or more. The chain is built from TRBV7-9 and TRBJ2-3; D may correspond to TRBD1 or TRBD2 (6 bases each). There are 17 residues in the CDR3. V dropped 5 bases and J dropped 4 bases, with 22 bases sitting between them. Germline loops: CDR1 SEHNR, CDR2 FQNEAQ (reference sequence). CDR3: CASSPTIPRGEADTQYF. DNA of the CDR3: TGTGCCAGCAGCCCGACCATCCCGAGGGGGGAGGCAGATACGCAGTATTTT.